Listed below are T cell receptor beta chains from one sample, sequenced in a study of blood T cell repertoires in COVID-19. Produced via immunoSEQ multiplex PCR; TCRdb's table is partial and in-frame only. The data show about 370,000 clones, 89% seen once. Material for sequencing was peripheral blood. The receptors were sampled from a woman aged 25 to 39 with COVID-19, enrolled during active disease. CDR3s include the opening cysteine and the closing phenylalanine or tryptophan. The D gene is left open where the match is weak. Size tells how often a clone was seen (once, few, many) or the class of an expanded clone, and some rows leave it out.

J: TRBJ2-5
size: NA
V: TRBV11-2
D: TRBD1
DNA: TGTGCCAGCAGCTTACTCAGGGGGCTAGTACAAGAGACCCAGTACTTC
CDR3: CASSLLRGLVQETQYF

J: TRBJ1-1
size: NA
V: TRBV11-2
D: TRBD1
DNA: TGTGCCAGCAGGGGGATGAGGACAGGGGAGTTTGGAAACACTGAAGCTTTCTTT
CDR3: CASRGMRTGEFGNTEAFF

J: TRBJ1-2
size: NA
V: TRBV11-2
D: NA
DNA: TGTGCCAGCAGCTTAGATCCCGGGTCACGGGTTGGCTACACCTTC
CDR3: CASSLDPGSRVGYTF

J: TRBJ1-1
size: NA
V: TRBV12-3/TRBV12-4
D: TRBD1
DNA: TGTGCCAGCAGTTGGGACAGGGGCACTGAAGCTTTCTTT
CDR3: CASSWDRGTEAFF

J: TRBJ2-3
size: NA
V: TRBV3-1/TRBV3-2
D: NA
DNA: TGTGCCAGCAGCCAAGATGGGGCCGGAAACACAGATACGCAGTATTTT
CDR3: CASSQDGAGNTDTQYF

J: TRBJ1-2
size: NA
V: TRBV18
D: TRBD1
DNA: TGTGCCAGCTCAAGAGGGACAGAAAACTATGGCTACACCTTC
CDR3: CASSRGTENYGYTF

J: TRBJ2-1
size: NA
V: TRBV29-1
D: TRBD2
DNA: TGCAGCGTTTTAGGACTAGCGGGAGAGGTTGAGCAGTTCTTC
CDR3: CSVLGLAGEVEQFF

J: TRBJ2-7
size: once
V: TRBV13
D: TRBD2
DNA: TGTGCCAGCAGCGCCCCGGGGGGGCCATCCTACGAGCAGTACTTC
CDR3: CASSAPGGPSYEQYF

J: TRBJ2-4
size: NA
V: TRBV4-1
D: TRBD2
DNA: TGCGCCAGCAGTTGGACTAGCGGGAGGGCCGGACTAGCCAAAAACATTCAGTACTTC
CDR3: CASSWTSGRAGLAKNIQYF

J: TRBJ2-7
size: few
V: TRBV2
D: TRBD2
DNA: TGTGCCAGCGGCTCCGGGACTACCACCTACGAGCAGTACTTC
CDR3: CASGSGTTTYEQYF

J: TRBJ2-1
size: NA
V: TRBV27
D: NA
DNA: TGTGCCAGCAGTCGCCGATCGACGGGGGACAATGAGCAGTTCTTC
CDR3: CASSRRSTGDNEQFF

J: TRBJ2-1
size: NA
V: TRBV9
D: NA
DNA: TGTGCCAGCAGCCCCAAGGGGCGGGGGCAGTTCTTC
CDR3: CASSPKGRGQFF

J: TRBJ1-4
size: NA
V: TRBV19
D: TRBD1
DNA: TGTGCCAGTAGTACCCGGGACAGGGTATCTACTAATGAAAAACTGTTTTTT
CDR3: CASSTRDRVSTNEKLFF

J: TRBJ1-2
size: NA
V: TRBV25-1
D: NA
DNA: TGTGCCAGCAGTGAACCAGGAACGGTCCGTGGCTACACCTTC
CDR3: CASSEPGTVRGYTF

J: TRBJ1-1
size: few
V: TRBV18
D: NA
DNA: TGTGCCAGCTCACCTACCAGGGATGCCACTGAAGCTTTCTTT
CDR3: CASSPTRDATEAFF

J: TRBJ2-3
size: NA
V: TRBV30
D: NA
DNA: TGTGCCTGGAGTGGGGGGGTGAGCACAGATACGCAGTATTTT
CDR3: CAWSGGVSTDTQYF

J: TRBJ2-7
size: NA
V: TRBV28
D: NA
DNA: TGTGCCAGCAGTTTAGGAGGGGGCGGGTACGAGCAGTACTTC
CDR3: CASSLGGGGYEQYF

J: TRBJ1-1
size: NA
V: TRBV5-1
D: NA
DNA: TGCGCCAGCAGCTTGGTGCGGCTTGAAGCTTTCTTT
CDR3: CASSLVRLEAFF

J: TRBJ2-1
size: NA
V: TRBV5-1
D: TRBD2
DNA: TGCGCCAGCAGCTGGGGGCCCACTAGCGGGAGGGCCCTTAATGAGCAGTTCTTC
CDR3: CASSWGPTSGRALNEQFF

J: TRBJ1-2
size: once
V: TRBV6-5
D: TRBD1
DNA: TGTGCCAGCAGAGGGGACAGAAACTATGGCTACACCTTC
CDR3: CASRGDRNYGYTF

J: TRBJ1-6
size: NA
V: TRBV7-2
D: NA
DNA: TGTGCCAGCAGCACCCGACAGACAAATAATTCACCCCTCCACTTT
CDR3: CASSTRQTNNSPLHF

J: TRBJ2-5
size: NA
V: TRBV19
D: NA
DNA: TGTGCCAGTAGTAGGACTGGGGTATTAGAGACCCAGTACTTC
CDR3: CASSRTGVLETQYF

J: TRBJ2-7
size: NA
V: TRBV19
D: TRBD2
DNA: TGTGCCAGTAGTAGCAGCGGGGGGCTCGAGCAGTACTTC
CDR3: CASSSSGGLEQYF

J: TRBJ2-7
size: NA
V: TRBV18
D: NA
DNA: TGTGCCAGCTCAGCTTCCACAGTCTCCGAGCAGTACTTC
CDR3: CASSASTVSEQYF

J: TRBJ2-1
size: once
V: TRBV4-1
D: TRBD2
DNA: TGCGCCAGCAGCCAAGAGGCGGTTGGCGGGGGTGTCCAGTTCTTC
CDR3: CASSQEAVGGGVQFF

J: TRBJ1-2
size: once
V: TRBV6-8
D: TRBD1
DNA: TGTGCCAGCAATTCCCCGGAGGGGGCTAAGAGCTACACCTTC
CDR3: CASNSPEGAKSYTF

J: TRBJ2-1
size: NA
V: TRBV5-4
D: TRBD2
DNA: TGTGCCAGCAGCCCCGTTGCGGGAGGAACAAATGAGCAGTTCTTC
CDR3: CASSPVAGGTNEQFF

J: TRBJ1-1
size: NA
V: TRBV15
D: NA
DNA: TGTGCCACCAGCAGAGATCCCGGCGGGGACACTGAAGCTTTCTTT
CDR3: CATSRDPGGDTEAFF

J: TRBJ1-5
size: once
V: TRBV28
D: NA
DNA: TGTGCCAGCAGGGGGGAGGCCTATCAGCCCCAGCATTTT
CDR3: CASRGEAYQPQHF

J: TRBJ1-1
size: NA
V: TRBV6-5
D: TRBD1
DNA: TGTGCCACCTTACAGGGGACTGAAGCTTTCTTT
CDR3: CATLQGTEAFF

J: TRBJ2-3
size: NA
V: TRBV4-1
D: NA
DNA: TGCGCCAGCAGCCAAAGTCGGGGGAGCACAGATACGCAGTATTTT
CDR3: CASSQSRGSTDTQYF

J: TRBJ2-2
size: once
V: TRBV3-1/TRBV3-2
D: NA
DNA: TGTGCCAGCAGAGATATCCGGGGTTGGAACACCGGGGAGCTGTTTTTT
CDR3: CASRDIRGWNTGELFF

J: TRBJ1-2
size: once
V: TRBV2
D: TRBD1
DNA: TGTGCCAGCAGTCCCGGACAGGGCTTTAACTATGGCTACACCTTC
CDR3: CASSPGQGFNYGYTF

J: TRBJ2-3
size: NA
V: TRBV5-4
D: TRBD2
DNA: TGTGCCAGCAGCTTGGACACTAGCGCAGATACGCAGTATTTT
CDR3: CASSLDTSADTQYF

J: TRBJ1-1
size: NA
V: TRBV2
D: NA
DNA: TGTGCCAGCAGTTCGCTGCGCCCGAACACTGAAGCTTTCTTT
CDR3: CASSSLRPNTEAFF

J: TRBJ2-7
size: few
V: TRBV10-3
D: NA
DNA: TGTGCCATCAGTGAGGAGTTTTCCTACGAGCAGTACTTC
CDR3: CAISEEFSYEQYF

J: TRBJ2-3
size: NA
V: TRBV9
D: TRBD2
DNA: TGTGCCAGCAGCGTAGACTCAGGGAGGGACCACCTGAACACAGATACGCAGTATTTT
CDR3: CASSVDSGRDHLNTDTQYF

J: TRBJ1-2
size: NA
V: TRBV3-1/TRBV3-2
D: NA
DNA: TGTGCCAGCAGCCACCGGGACCCAGGGGAAGGCTACACCTTC
CDR3: CASSHRDPGEGYTF

J: TRBJ2-3
size: NA
V: TRBV28
D: TRBD1
DNA: TGTGCCAGCAGTCGGGACAGGGAAAGCACAGATACGCAGTATTTT
CDR3: CASSRDRESTDTQYF

J: TRBJ2-3
size: NA
V: TRBV7-8
D: TRBD1
DNA: TGTGCCAGCAGCTCCGTTGGGACAGTCTCCACAGATACGCAGTATTTT
CDR3: CASSSVGTVSTDTQYF

J: TRBJ2-1
size: NA
V: TRBV5-1
D: TRBD1
DNA: TGCGCCAGCAGCTTGGCCCTCAGGGGGTCCTACAATGAGCAGTTCTTC
CDR3: CASSLALRGSYNEQFF

J: TRBJ2-1
size: NA
V: TRBV4-1
D: NA
DNA: TGCGCCAGCAGCCAAGGCGGCAATGAGCAGTTCTTC
CDR3: CASSQGGNEQFF

J: TRBJ1-6
size: NA
V: TRBV6-2/TRBV6-3
D: NA
DNA: TGTGCCAGCAGTTGGAGTGAGAATTCACCCCTCCACTTT
CDR3: CASSWSENSPLHF

J: TRBJ2-7
size: NA
V: TRBV7-6
D: NA
DNA: TGTGCCAGCAGCTTAGCGGGGGGGCTCTCCTACGAGCAGTACTTC
CDR3: CASSLAGGLSYEQYF

J: TRBJ2-7
size: NA
V: TRBV3-1/TRBV3-2
D: TRBD1
DNA: TGTGCCAGCAGTCAAGGCTCGGGACAGGGCTACGAGCAGTACTTC
CDR3: CASSQGSGQGYEQYF

J: TRBJ2-7
size: NA
V: TRBV11-2
D: TRBD2
DNA: TGTGCCAGCAGCTTTCGTAGCGGGGGGCCCTCCTACGAGCAGTACTTC
CDR3: CASSFRSGGPSYEQYF

J: TRBJ1-1
size: few
V: TRBV6-5
D: NA
DNA: TGTGCCAGCAGTTATCGGTCAGGGAACACTGAAGCTTTCTTT
CDR3: CASSYRSGNTEAFF

J: TRBJ2-7
size: NA
V: TRBV14
D: NA
DNA: TGTGCCAGCAGCCAAGTCTGGGAGTACGAGCAGTACTTC
CDR3: CASSQVWEYEQYF